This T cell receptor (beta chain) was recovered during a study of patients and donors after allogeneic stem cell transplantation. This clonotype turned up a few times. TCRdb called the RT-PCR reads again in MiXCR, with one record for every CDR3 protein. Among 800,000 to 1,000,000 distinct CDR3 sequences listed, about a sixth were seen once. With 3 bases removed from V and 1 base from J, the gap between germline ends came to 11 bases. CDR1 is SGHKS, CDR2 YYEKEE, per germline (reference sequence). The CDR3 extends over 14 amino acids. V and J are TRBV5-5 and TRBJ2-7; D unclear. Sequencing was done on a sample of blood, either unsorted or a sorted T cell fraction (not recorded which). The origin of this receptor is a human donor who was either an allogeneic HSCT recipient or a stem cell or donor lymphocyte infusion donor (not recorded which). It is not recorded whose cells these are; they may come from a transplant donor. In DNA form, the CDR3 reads TGTGCCAGCAGCTACTGGACGGTTTCCTACGAGCAGTACTTC. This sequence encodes CASSYWTVSYEQYF.